This passage covers 20 T cell receptor beta chains from one sample sequenced in a study of T cells in localized non-small cell lung cancer. Sequencing used immunoSEQ multiplex PCR; TCRdb keeps in-frame clones, though not all of them. The data contain about 34,000 clones, about 88% of them singletons. The sequences come from peripheral blood, collected before any cancer treatment. These receptors all come from a woman aged 35-75 years with stage I lung adenocarcinoma.

The V call is TRBV23-1, the J call TRBJ1-1; 8 bases agree with TRBD1. TRBV23-1 is marked as an open reading frame, function uncertain. V lost 6 bases to trimming and J lost 2 bases; unmatched junction nucleotides: 2. CDR3 length equals 13 residues. The CDR3 sequence: CASSGQGNTEAFF. The CDR3 DNA follows: TGCGCCAGCAGCGGACAGGGTAACACTGAAGCTTTCTTT.

V usage is TRBV4-3 and J usage is TRBJ2-6; D gene unclear. V was shortened by 5 bases and J by 0 bases, with 5 bases between the two germline ends. The CDR3 sequence is 14 residues long. Germline V gene lookup returns CDR1 LGHNA and CDR2 YSLEER. The CDR3 is CASSYHSGANVLTF. Written as DNA, the CDR3 is TGCGCCAGCAGCTATCACTCTGGGGCCAACGTCCTGACTTTC.

The V and J genes are TRBV9 and TRBJ2-1, with TRBD1 matching over 9 bases. Trimming removed 2 bases from V and 5 bases from J; junction bases left unmatched: 8. The length of the CDR3 is 16 residues. Germline CDR1 is SGDLS and CDR2 is YYNGEE. DNA of the CDR3: TGTGCCAGCAGCGTCCCCAGGGACAGGGAAAACAATGAGCAGTTCTTC. Protein product: CASSVPRDRENNEQFF.

The chain is built from TRBV5-1 and TRBJ2-1; D is uncertain. From germline, CDR1 is SGHRS and CDR2 YFSETQ. This CDR3 contains 15 residues. V was pared by 4 bases and J by 2 bases, with 13 bases between. CDR3 coding DNA: TGCGCCAGCAGCGGTACGACGGGTACCTACAATGAGCAGTTCTTC. It specifies CASSGTTGTYNEQFF.

A note on this clone: Other DNA sequences in the same sample also yield this CDR3. This chain links TRBV6-1 with TRBJ1-6, with a possible D match to TRBD1 (5 bases). The CDR3 sequence is 17 residues long. V was pared by 1 base and J by 0 bases, with 10 bases between. Germline CDR1 MNHNS, CDR2 SASEGT. The CDR3 loop reads CASSEGRGRSYNSPLHF. CDR3 DNA: TGTGCCAGCAGTGAAGGTAGGGGCCGCTCCTATAATTCACCCCTCCACTTT.

The chain employs TRBV7-2 and TRBJ2-5, with a weak D call TRBD1 (5 bases). Trimming removed 1 base from V and 7 bases from J, with 16 bases in between. Germline V gives CDR1 SGHTA, CDR2 FQGNSA. The CDR3 spans 15 residues. CDR3 coding DNA: TGTGCCAGCAGCTTAGGGGGTTCAGGGTATAGGACCCAGTACTTC. Amino acid sequence: CASSLGGSGYRTQYF.

V and J are TRBV11-3 and TRBJ2-5; TRBD2 matches 12 bases. The CDR3 is 16 amino acids. The germline V gene has CDR1 SGHNT and CDR2 YENEEA. Trimming removed 5 bases from V and 4 bases from J; junction bases left unmatched: 8. The chain's CDR3 is CASSRLAGAMGETQYF. DNA of the CDR3: TGTGCCAGCAGCCGACTAGCGGGGGCGATGGGAGAGACCCAGTACTTC.

The chain employs TRBV7-2 and TRBJ2-7; 7 bases agree with TRBD1. This CDR3 is built from 16 residues. In germline, CDR1 is SGHTA, CDR2 FQGNSA. V trimming: 1 base; J trimming: 0 bases; junction bases outside the gene matches: 6. This CDR3 is CASSLVGGDSSYEQYF. The CDR3 bases are TGTGCCAGCAGCTTAGTTGGTGGGGACAGCTCCTACGAGCAGTACTTC.

The CDR3 DNA sequence: TGTGCCAGCAGTGCGGGACCGAACTATGGCTACACCTTC. Its translation is CASSAGPNYGYTF. The chain is built from TRBV6-5 and TRBJ1-2, with D perhaps matching TRBD1 (5 bases). The V gene's germline CDR1 is MNHEY and CDR2 SVGAGI. The V and J ends lost 5 bases and 2 bases respectively, with 9 bases between them. The CDR3 loop spans 13 amino acids.

This chain connects TRBV4-3 to TRBJ1-5, with TRBD1 identical over 9 bases. This CDR3 region has 15 residues. Germline values: CDR1 LGHNA, CDR2 YSLEER. Trimming removed 6 bases from V and 5 bases from J; junction bases left unmatched: 8. CDR3 amino acids: CASSSDRGAYQPQHF. The CDR3 DNA reads TGCGCCAGCAGTTCGGACAGGGGAGCCTATCAGCCCCAGCATTTT.

This chain uses TRBV27 with TRBJ1-4; D is ambiguous. Trimming cost V 3 bases and J 0 bases, with 5 bases left between them. CDR3 size: 14 residues. Germline V gene sequence: CDR1 MNHEY, CDR2 SMNVEV (reference sequence). This CDR3 reads CASSFVPTNEKLFF. The CDR3, as DNA: TGTGCCAGCAGTTTCGTCCCAACTAATGAAAAACTGTTTTTT.

The chain has TRBV4-2 and TRBJ1-6; 7 nucleotides match TRBD1. Germline V gives CDR1 LGHNA, CDR2 YNFKEQ. CDR3 length: 15 amino acids. V dropped 3 bases and J dropped 9; count of bases not matched to a gene: 8. Written as DNA, the CDR3 is TGTGCCAGCAGCCAGGGGACAGCAGCAAGTTCACCCCTCCACTTT. Encoded protein: CASSQGTAASSPLHF.

The V and J genes are TRBV4-2 and TRBJ2-5; D may be TRBD2 (5 bases). The CDR3 has 15 residues. The germline V and J ends were trimmed by 0 bases and 5 bases, with 13 bases remaining between them. Germline V gene lookup returns CDR1 LGHNA and CDR2 YNFKEQ. In DNA, the CDR3 is TGTGCCAGCAGCCAAGATCGGCTAGCTCGCGAGACCCAGTACTTC. It translates to CASSQDRLARETQYF.

DNA of the CDR3: TGCGCCAGCAGCTTGGCGAGCGGGGGGGCCCAAGAGACCCAGTACTTC. This translates into CASSLASGGAQETQYF. The V gene is TRBV5-1, the J gene TRBJ2-5, with 10 bases identical to TRBD2. The CDR3 covers 16 residues. The junction had 3 bases not matched to a gene; V was cut back by 0 bases and J by 1 base. The V gene's germline CDR1 is SGHRS and CDR2 YFSETQ.

The V gene is TRBV19, the J gene TRBJ2-7, with 8 bases identical to TRBD1. Germline CDR1 reads LNHDA; CDR2 reads SQIVND (reference sequence). V trimming: 5 bases; J trimming: 5 bases; junction bases outside the gene matches: 17. The CDR3 totals 17 residues. The CDR3 nucleotides are TGTGCCAGTAGTGTAGGAACAGGGGGAATGGGAAGCGACGAGCAGTACTTC. As protein: CASSVGTGGMGSDEQYF.

This clone appeared a single time. The chain is built from TRBV2 and TRBJ1-4, with 10 bases identical to TRBD1. Germline lookup yields CDR1 SNHLY and CDR2 FYNNEI. The CDR3 runs 15 residues. V was pared by 6 bases and J by 3 bases, with 4 bases of the junction left unmatched. The CDR3 is CASRDRGGPNEKLFF. The CDR3 nucleotides read TGTGCCAGCAGGGACAGGGGGGGACCTAATGAAAAACTGTTTTTT.

A few counts support this clone. The J gene is TRBJ2-7, the V gene TRBV10-1, with 13 bases aligning to TRBD2. Trimming cost V 2 bases and J 4 bases; bases outside gene matches: 11. CDR1 and CDR2 (germline): WNHNN, SYGVQD (reference sequence). CDR3 length equals 18 residues. CDR3 loop: CASSEGLAGAGIRYEQYF. CDR3 coding DNA: TGCGCCAGCAGTGAGGGACTAGCGGGGGCCGGTATCCGATACGAGCAGTACTTC.

The chain links TRBV21-1 to TRBJ2-1; the D call TRBD1 from the table was never checked on the DNA. TRBV21-1 is given as a pseudogene. This CDR3 is 18 amino acids long. This CDR3 is CASSKVLIGGSSYNEQFF. CDR3 sequence (DNA): TGTGCCAGCAGCAAAGTATTAATAGGGGGAAGCTCCTACAATGAGCAGTTCTTC.

The CDR3 DNA reads as TGTGCCAGCAGTGAATATAATGGGGGAGGCTACACCTTC. This sequence encodes CASSEYNGGGYTF. The rearrangement joins TRBV25-1 to TRBJ1-2; D is possibly TRBD1 (5 bases). CDR1 is MGHDK, CDR2 SYGVNS, per germline. V lost 0 bases and J lost 8, with 10 bases in between. The CDR3 loop spans 13 amino acids.

This clone was observed a single time. The chain recombines TRBV6-5 with TRBJ2-1, with D maybe TRBD1 (6 bases). CDR3 length equals 15 residues. The V end lost 6 bases, the J end lost 1 base, and 13 bases lay between the germline ends. CDR1 and CDR2 from the germline V gene are MNHEY and SVGAGI. The CDR3 DNA follows: TGTGCCAGCAGCTCTGACAGGCCTTCCTACAATGAGCAGTTCTTC. Encoded protein: CASSSDRPSYNEQFF.